The 15 T cell receptor beta chains below were found in one sample sequenced in a study of T cell responses to AZD1222 COVID-19 vaccine (dated by TCRdb to the early 2020s). What this sample's time point label stands for: baseline before first vaccination. Preparation of the library involved the immunoSEQ multiplex PCR assay. The table comes from immuneACCESS by way of TCRdb, which keeps in-frame sequences with V and J called. Part of the clones is missing from these tables; in studies checked, under half for an unresolved V gene and the rest for unknown reasons. Recorded for this sample are 160,000 or so clones; less than 90% of them occurred a single time. The top ten clones comprise approximately 1.6% of the sample. Sequenced material: peripheral blood, taken on day 0 of AZD1222 vaccination. These receptors all come from an adult in good health.

V is TRBV7-9 and J is TRBJ1-4; 8 bases match TRBD1. The CDR3 sequence is 17 residues long. The V gene end was trimmed by 3 bases and the J gene end by 5 bases; junction bases not matched to a gene: 11. Germline V gene data show CDR1 as SEHNR and CDR2 as FQNEAQ (reference sequence). Here the CDR3 reads CASSFSDRGLTNEKLFF. The CDR3 nucleotides are TGTGCCAGCAGCTTTTCCGACAGGGGCCTTACAAATGAAAAACTGTTTTTT.

This clone was picked up one time. V is TRBV5-1 and J is TRBJ1-3; D is undetermined. The CDR3 is made up of 16 amino acids. V lost 4 bases and J 0 bases, leaving 14 bases between the germline ends. Per germline, CDR1 SGHRS and CDR2 YFSETQ. The CDR3 spells CASSPGGSLSGNTIYF. DNA for the CDR3: TGCGCCAGCAGCCCCGGTGGATCTCTCTCTGGAAACACCATATATTTT.

The rearrangement links TRBV2 to TRBJ2-1, with D unclear. Germline V gene sequence: CDR1 SNHLY, CDR2 FYNNEI. This CDR3 is 13 amino acids long. Trimming cost V 6 bases and J 4 bases, with 10 bases left between them. The CDR3, as DNA: TGTGCCAGCAGCTCGAACGTATACAATGAGCAGTTCTTC. Encoded protein: CASSSNVYNEQFF.

V is TRBV6-4 and J is TRBJ1-6, with 9 positions matching TRBD1. This CDR3 spans 14 amino acids. Germline V CDR1 and CDR2: MRHNA, SNTAGT. The V gene end was trimmed by 6 bases and the J gene end by 9 bases; junction bases not matched to a gene: 6. Written as DNA, the CDR3 is TGTGCCAGCAGAGCACAGGGGGCTGGTTCACCCCTCCACTTT. Translated, it gives CASRAQGAGSPLHF.

This chain joins TRBV25-1 and TRBJ2-1, with TRBD1 matching over 9 bases. J was trimmed by 9 bases and V by 7 bases; bases with no gene match: 19. Germline V gene data show CDR1 as MGHDK and CDR2 as SYGVNS. The CDR3 has 17 residues. The CDR3 DNA follows: TGTGCCAGCACCCTGGGCGGACAGGGGAGAAGTATTAGTGAGCAGTTCTTC. Its protein product is CASTLGGQGRSISEQFF. The whole variable domain, remainder taken from reference TRBV25-1 and TRBJ2-1, is EADIYQTPRYLVIGTGKKITLECSQTMGHDKMYWYQQDPGMELHLIHYSYGVNSTEKGDLSSESTVSRIRTEHFPLTLESARPSHTSQYLCASTLGGQGRSISEQFFGPGTRLTVL.

The chain carries TRBV3-1 (or the pseudogene TRBV3-2) and TRBJ1-5; 8 nucleotides match TRBD1. The junction had 2 bases not matched to a gene; V was cut back by 1 base and J by 6 bases. Per germline, CDR1 LGHDT and CDR2 YNNKEL (reference sequence). This CDR3 has 14 residues. The CDR3 is CASSQGQGSQPQHF. The CDR3 DNA reads TGTGCCAGCAGCCAAGGACAGGGGTCTCAGCCCCAGCATTTT.

The chain combines TRBV10-1 with TRBJ2-7, with TRBD2 matching 9 bases. The trim removed 1 base at V and 7 bases at J, leaving 14 bases unmatched. The germline gives CDR1 WNHNN, CDR2 SYGVQD (reference sequence). The CDR3 length is 17 residues. In DNA form, the CDR3 reads TGCGCCAGCAGTGAGTTCTCCTTAATTAGCGGGAGAGGTGAGCAGTACTTC. Protein product: CASSEFSLISGRGEQYF.

The J gene is TRBJ2-5, the V gene TRBV7-6; TRBD1 or TRBD2 may be the D gene (6 bases each). The CDR3 runs 15 residues. Trimming pared 5 bases from V and 1 base from J, leaving 14 bases between. CDR1 is SGHVS and CDR2 is FNYEAQ in the germline V gene. The DNA for the CDR3 is TGTGCCAGCAGCCAAGGGGGGACAATCCAAGAGACCCAGTACTTC. This sequence encodes CASSQGGTIQETQYF.

This sequence joins TRBV10-3 and TRBJ1-1, with 7 bases lining up with TRBD1. Unmatched junction bases numbered 4, after V lost 6 bases and J lost 0 bases. Germline CDR1 reads ENHRY; CDR2 reads SYGVKD. This CDR3 contains 14 residues. Here the CDR3 DNA reads TGTGCCATCAGGATGGACAGGATGAACACTGAAGCTTTCTTT. Residues: CAIRMDRMNTEAFF.

The chain employs TRBV15 and TRBJ2-7; TRBD2 matches at 10 bases. Germline trimming cut 0 bases from V and 2 bases from J; bases unmatched to any gene: 7. The CDR3 length is 17 residues. The germline CDR1 and CDR2 sequences are LNHNV and YYDKDF (reference sequence). For the CDR3, the DNA is TGTGCCACCAGCAGAGATAAGTCTAGCGGGAGACCCTACGAGCAGTACTTC. Protein product: CATSRDKSSGRPYEQYF.

The rearrangement links TRBV28 to TRBJ2-1, with D hard to call. V was pared by 3 bases and J by 8 bases, with 5 bases between. The CDR3 runs 11 residues. Germline V lookup: CDR1 MDHEN, CDR2 SYDVKM. The CDR3 DNA reads as TGTGCCAGCAGTTTCTGGGATGAGCAGTTCTTC. This codes for CASSFWDEQFF.

The chain carries TRBV6-2 or TRBV6-3 and TRBJ1-4; 9 bases agree with TRBD1. V dropped 5 bases and J dropped 4; count of bases not matched to a gene: 8. The CDR3 sequence is 16 residues long. The germline V gene has CDR1 MNHEY and CDR2 SVGEGT. The CDR3 loop is CASSPTPDRGNEKLFF. As DNA, the CDR3 is TGTGCCAGCAGTCCCACCCCGGACAGGGGTAATGAAAAACTGTTTTTT.

The chain is built from TRBV13 and TRBJ1-2; 8 positions agree with TRBD1. Trimming at V came to 5 bases and at J to 4 bases, leaving 9 bases not matched to a gene. The CDR3 is 15 amino acids. Per germline, CDR1 PRHDT and CDR2 FYEKMQ (reference sequence). The CDR3 DNA reads TGTGCCAGCAGCCCCCCCGGACAGGGTAGCTATGGCTACACCTTC. Translating gives CASSPPGQGSYGYTF.

This chain connects TRBV28 to TRBJ2-1; TRBD2 might be the D (5 bases). The length of the CDR3 is 15 residues. Deletions cut 2 bases from V and 8 bases from J, with 16 bases between. Germline V gene lookup returns CDR1 MDHEN and CDR2 SYDVKM. The CDR3 coding sequence is TGTGCCAGCAGTTTAGGCGGAACCTCTAGCCATGAGCAGTTCTTC. Its protein product is CASSLGGTSSHEQFF.

This clone has just one count. This chain uses TRBV7-8 with TRBJ2-1; TRBD2 aligns across 7 bases. The V segment lost 0 bases and the J segment 9 bases; nucleotides outside the gene matches: 8. The V gene's germline CDR1 is SGHVS and CDR2 FQNEAQ. This CDR3 region has 15 residues. The CDR3 DNA reads TGTGCCAGCAGCTTAGCGGCCACTAGCGAGGTTGAGCAGTTCTTC. Protein product: CASSLAATSEVEQFF.